A selection of T cell receptor beta chains follows, all from one sample in a study of cytomegalovirus exposure and HLA in healthy donors. TCRdb keeps only in-frame clones here, not all; method: immunoSEQ multiplex PCR. The sample lists over 100,000 clones, roughly three quarters occurring once. Sequenced: PBMCs. The receptors were gathered from a male donor in good health and CMV-seronegative. Each CDR3 is given with its conserved first and last residue. A D gene is named only where the DNA matches it firmly. Clone sizes are given selectively: once, few, many, or a class where the clone is expanded.

D	V	size	J	DNA	CDR3
NA	TRBV7-9	few	TRBJ1-1	TGTGCCAGCAGCCCGGGGAAGGGTACTGAAGCTTTCTTT	CASSPGKGTEAFF
NA	TRBV7-9	NA	TRBJ2-7	TGTGCCAGCAGCTTAGCGGGGGGGCCTGACGAGCAGTACTTC	CASSLAGGPDEQYF
NA	TRBV2	NA	TRBJ1-1	TGTGCCAGCAGTGATGAAGGACACCGCACTGAAGCTTTCTTT	CASSDEGHRTEAFF
NA	TRBV5-5	NA	TRBJ1-6	TGTGCCAGCAGACAGTCGGGACTAGGGAATTCACCCCTCCACTTT	CASRQSGLGNSPLHF
NA	TRBV2	once	TRBJ1-5	TGTGCCAGCAGTGAAGGACTCAACCGGGGGCAGCCCCAGCATTTT	CASSEGLNRGQPQHF
NA	TRBV27	NA	TRBJ2-1	TGTGCCAGCAGTTTAATAGCGACCTACAATGAGCAGTTCTTC	CASSLIATYNEQFF
TRBD1	TRBV9	NA	TRBJ1-6	TGTGCCAGCAGCGTAGGACAGGGTGGTTATTCACCCCTCCACTTT	CASSVGQGGYSPLHF
NA	TRBV7-2	NA	TRBJ2-5	TGTGCCAGCAGCCCAGGTGGGACCCAGTACTTC	CASSPGGTQYF
TRBD2	TRBV5-6	once	TRBJ2-3	TGTGCCAGCAGCTTGCTAGCGGGGGGCACAGATACGCAGTATTTT	CASSLLAGGTDTQYF
NA	TRBV30	NA	TRBJ1-1	TGTGCCTGGAGTACGGGGTACTACACTGAAGCTTTCTTT	CAWSTGYYTEAFF
NA	TRBV4-3	NA	TRBJ1-4	TGCGCCAGCAGCCAAATAACAACTAATGAAAAACTGTTTTTT	CASSQITTNEKLFF
NA	TRBV7-2	once	TRBJ1-2	TGTGCCAGCAGCCCAAATCGGGGGGGCGGCTACACCTTC	CASSPNRGGGYTF
TRBD2	TRBV5-8	NA	TRBJ2-3	TGTGCCAGCAGCTTGCTAGCGGGGGGGCCTAGCACAGATACGCAGTATTTT	CASSLLAGGPSTDTQYF
NA	TRBV6-5	NA	TRBJ2-2	TGTGCCAGCAGAAAGGGACAGAACACCGGGGAGCTGTTTTTT	CASRKGQNTGELFF
NA	TRBV7-2	NA	TRBJ1-6	TGTGCCAGCAGCTTCGGTGCTTCACCCCTCCACTTT	CASSFGASPLHF
NA	TRBV2	NA	TRBJ2-1	TGTGCCAGCAGTGATGCGCGTTCCTACAATGAGCAGTTCTTC	CASSDARSYNEQFF
TRBD1	TRBV7-2	NA	TRBJ1-5	TGTGCCAGCAGCTTAGCGGGGACAGGGGGCTATCAGCCCCAGCATTTT	CASSLAGTGGYQPQHF
NA	TRBV10-3	NA	TRBJ2-7	TGTGCCATCAGTGAGTCTGGTAGCGGACCTGGGGAGCAGTACTTC	CAISESGSGPGEQYF
TRBD1	TRBV2	NA	TRBJ1-2	TGTGCCAGCAGACAGGGGGTTGTCTATGGCTACACCTTC	CASRQGVVYGYTF
TRBD1	TRBV18	NA	TRBJ1-5	TGTGCCAGCTCAGAGTCGTCGGACAGGGGCATTCAGCCCCAGCATTTT	CASSESSDRGIQPQHF
NA	TRBV7-2	NA	TRBJ1-5	TGTGCCAGCAGCTTAGGGGGGCCCAATCAGCCCCAGCATTTT	CASSLGGPNQPQHF
NA	TRBV4-3	few	TRBJ1-1	TGCGCCAGCAGCCGGGCCCGGGGGACGAACACTGAAGCTTTCTTT	CASSRARGTNTEAFF
NA	TRBV27	NA	TRBJ2-2	TGTGCCAGCAGTGCCTATCCCGGGGAGCTGTTTTTT	CASSAYPGELFF
NA	TRBV19	NA	TRBJ1-5	TGTGCCAGTAGTATCAACAGGGTACTCTATAGCAATCAGCCCCAGCATTTT	CASSINRVLYSNQPQHF
NA	TRBV30	NA	TRBJ1-4	TGTGCCTGGAGTGCAGGGTTGAGAGAAAAACTGTTTTTT	CAWSAGLREKLFF
NA	TRBV7-8	once	TRBJ1-5	TGTGCCAGCAGCTTAGGAGGTCAGCCCCAGCATTTT	CASSLGGQPQHF
NA	TRBV10-3	NA	TRBJ2-7	TGTGCCATCAAGGGGACACAGTCTTGGGAGCAGTACTTC	CAIKGTQSWEQYF
NA	TRBV7-2	NA	TRBJ1-5	TGTGCCAGCAGCTCAAACAATCAGCCCCAGCATTTT	CASSSNNQPQHF
TRBD1	TRBV4-3	NA	TRBJ1-1	TGCGCCAGCAGCCCAGCCGTGGACAGGTTCTACACTGAAGCTTTCTTT	CASSPAVDRFYTEAFF